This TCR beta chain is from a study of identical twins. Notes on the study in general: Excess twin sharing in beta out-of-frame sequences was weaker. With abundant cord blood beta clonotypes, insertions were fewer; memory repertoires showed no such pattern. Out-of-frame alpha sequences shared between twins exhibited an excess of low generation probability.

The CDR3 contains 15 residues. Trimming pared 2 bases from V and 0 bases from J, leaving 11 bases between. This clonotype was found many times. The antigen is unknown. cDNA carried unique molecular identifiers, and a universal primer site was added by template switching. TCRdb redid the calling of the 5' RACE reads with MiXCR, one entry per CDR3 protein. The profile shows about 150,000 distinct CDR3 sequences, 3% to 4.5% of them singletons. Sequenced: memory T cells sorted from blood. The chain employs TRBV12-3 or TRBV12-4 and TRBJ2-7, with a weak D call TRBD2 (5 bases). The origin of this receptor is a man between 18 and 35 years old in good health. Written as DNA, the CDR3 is TGTGCCAGCAGTTTAAAAGTGGACTTCTCCTACGAGCAGTACTTC. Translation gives CASSLKVDFSYEQYF.